These 16 T cell receptor beta chains share one sample of origin, sequenced in a study of blood T cell repertoires in COVID-19. Here immunoSEQ multiplex PCR was the method, and the copy in TCRdb shows in-frame clones only, minus some. The sample lists over 250,000 clones, 84% seen once, with about 1.5% in the top ten. Sequencing input: peripheral blood. The receptors come from a human donor with COVID-19, enrolled during active disease. The donor label of this sample is uncertain.

The chain uses TRBV6-5 and TRBJ1-6; tentative D call: TRBD1 (5 bases). Germline values: CDR1 MNHEY, CDR2 SVGAGI. With 9 bases removed from V and 6 bases from J, the gap between germline ends came to 12 bases. The CDR3 sequence is 13 residues long. CDR3 DNA sequence: TGTGCCAGTGGGGGGTCCCCTAATTCACCCCTCCACTTT. Amino acids: CASGGSPNSPLHF.

The chain recombines TRBV5-1 with TRBJ2-2; no clear D gene. Looked up from germline, CDR1 is SGHRS and CDR2 is YFSETQ. There are 14 residues in the CDR3. Trimming removed 1 base at V and 4 bases at J, with 8 bases between. The CDR3 is CASSLKESTGELFF. The CDR3, as DNA: TGCGCCAGCAGCTTGAAGGAGAGCACCGGGGAGCTGTTTTTT.

V gene TRBV4-1 combines with J gene TRBJ1-1; 8 bases are shared with TRBD1. Germline V gene lookup returns CDR1 MGHRA and CDR2 YSYEKL. Trimming at V came to 4 bases and at J to 3 bases, leaving 10 bases not matched to a gene. The CDR3 is 16 amino acids. CDR3 sequence reads: CASSPMRTGSDTEAFF. The CDR3 region has the DNA TGCGCCAGCAGCCCCATGAGGACAGGGTCGGACACTGAAGCTTTCTTT.

The chain carries TRBV7-2 and TRBJ1-3; a possible D gene is TRBD1 (5 bases). This CDR3 is 15 amino acids long. Germline V CDR1 and CDR2: SGHTA, FQGNSA. V was trimmed by 1 base and J by 4 bases, leaving 11 bases between them. CDR3 sequence reads: CASSLVGGGGNTIYF. The CDR3 DNA sequence: TGTGCCAGCAGCTTAGTCGGGGGGGGAGGAAACACCATATATTTT. Full variable domain (rest looked up from reference TRBV7-2 and TRBJ1-3): GAGVSQSPSNKVTEKGKDVELRCDPISGHTALYWYRQSLGQGLEFLIYFQGNSAPDKSGLPSDRFSAERTGGSVSTLTIQRTQQEDSAVYLCASSLVGGGGNTIYFGEGSWLTVV.

This chain links TRBV15 with TRBJ2-7; no firm D call. This CDR3 has 15 amino acids. Germline CDR1 LNHNV, CDR2 YYDKDF (reference sequence). The V end lost 0 bases, the J end lost 3 bases, and 12 bases lay between the germline ends. CDR3 sequence reads: CATSRDFVASYEQYF. CDR3 nucleotides: TGTGCCACCAGCAGAGATTTTGTAGCTAGCTACGAGCAGTACTTC.

The CDR3 nucleotides read TGCAGCGTTGGGGAGAAAGGCTACACCTTC. It is translated as CSVGEKGYTF. V is TRBV29-1 and J is TRBJ1-2; D unresolved. Trimming removed 4 bases from V and 8 bases from J, with 8 bases in between. Germline V gene sequence: CDR1 SQVTM, CDR2 ANQGSEA. There are 10 residues in the CDR3.

The rearrangement links TRBV7-3 to TRBJ2-2; D gene unclear. V was cut by 5 bases and J by 1 base, with 5 bases left in between. Per the germline V gene, CDR1 is SGHTA and CDR2 is FQGTGA. There are 13 residues in the CDR3. CDR3 region: CASSPQNTGELFF. Here the CDR3 DNA reads TGTGCCAGCAGCCCCCAGAACACCGGGGAGCTGTTTTTT.

The gene calls are TRBV3-1 (or the pseudogene TRBV3-2) and TRBJ2-7, with 16 bases identical to TRBD2. Looked up from germline, CDR1 is LGHDT and CDR2 is YNNKEL (reference sequence). The CDR3 runs to 19 residues. V trimming: 3 bases; J trimming: 2 bases; junction bases outside the gene matches: 10. The CDR3 spells CASSHGTSGRVPLPYEQYF. CDR3 DNA: TGTGCCAGCAGCCACGGGACTAGCGGGAGGGTTCCCCTCCCCTACGAGCAGTACTTC.

The chain employs TRBV28 and TRBJ1-4; 8 nucleotides agree with TRBD1. Germline lookup yields CDR1 MDHEN and CDR2 SYDVKM. The CDR3 extends over 15 amino acids. The junction had 7 bases not matched to a gene; V was cut back by 3 bases and J by 7 bases. The CDR3 DNA reads TGTGCCAGCAGTTTGAGGGACAGGTCGAGTGAAAAACTGTTTTTT. This sequence encodes CASSLRDRSSEKLFF. Together with reference TRBV28 and TRBJ1-4, the CDR3 gives the full variable domain: DVKVTQSSRYLVKRTGEKVFLECVQDMDHENMFWYRQDPGLGLRLIYFSYDVKMKEKGDIPEGYSVSREKKERFSLILESASTNQTSMYLCASSLRDRSSEKLFFGSGTQLSVL.

The chain carries TRBV9 and TRBJ1-5; no clear D. Germline loops: CDR1 SGDLS, CDR2 YYNGEE. The V gene lost 0 bases and the J gene lost 3 bases, with 4 bases spanning the gap. The CDR3 consists of 13 residues. CDR3 sequence (DNA): TGTGCCAGCAGCGTAGACAACAATCAGCCCCAGCATTTT. It encodes CASSVDNNQPQHF.

This sequence joins TRBV6-5 and TRBJ1-5, with a tentative D call TRBD1 (5 bases). This CDR3 is built from 15 residues. In germline, CDR1 is MNHEY, CDR2 SVGAGI. V lost 6 bases, J lost 0 bases, and 12 bases lay in between. The CDR3 is CASSRDSYSNQPQHF. The CDR3, as DNA: TGTGCCAGCAGCCGTGACAGTTATAGCAATCAGCCCCAGCATTTT.

The CDR3 bases are TGTGCCAGTAGTAATCCGGGACAGGTGCCCTACGAGCAGTACTTC. Protein sequence: CASSNPGQVPYEQYF. The chain carries TRBV19 and TRBJ2-7; 8 positions agree with TRBD1. Losses at the gene ends were 4 bases for V and 2 bases for J; bases not matched to a gene: 7. The CDR3 is made up of 15 amino acids. Germline V gene lookup returns CDR1 LNHDA and CDR2 SQIVND (reference sequence).

J is TRBJ2-1 and V is TRBV5-8, with 8 bases lining up with TRBD1. J gave up 4 bases and V 3 bases, and 6 bases lay outside the gene matches. This CDR3 comprises 15 residues. Germline V gene data show CDR1 as SGHTS and CDR2 as YDEGEE. The CDR3 nucleotides are TGTGCCAGCAGCTCCCTTAGGACAGGGTACAATGAGCAGTTCTTC. It codes for CASSSLRTGYNEQFF.

The chain is built from TRBV3-1 (or the pseudogene TRBV3-2) and TRBJ2-2; TRBD1 agrees at 10 bases. The CDR3 covers 18 residues. The germline gives CDR1 LGHDT, CDR2 YNNKEL (reference sequence). The V segment lost 0 bases and the J segment 13 bases; nucleotides outside the gene matches: 17. In nucleotides, the CDR3 is TGTGCCAGCAGCCAAGAGGTCTGGGACAGGGGTGGACAAAATCGGCTGTTTTTT. Encoded protein: CASSQEVWDRGGQNRLFF.

This clone came up a few times. This chain links TRBV12-5 with TRBJ2-1; 10 nucleotides align to TRBD2. CDR3 size: 15 residues. The germline gives CDR1 LGHNT, CDR2 FRNRAP. V lost 6 bases, J lost 3 bases, and 5 bases stayed unmatched. CDR3 residues: CASGRGLAVYNEQFF. The CDR3, as DNA: TGTGCTAGTGGGCGCGGACTAGCGGTCTACAATGAGCAGTTCTTC.

J is TRBJ1-3 and V is TRBV3-1 (or the pseudogene TRBV3-2); D gene unclear. This CDR3 is 17 amino acids long. The V end lost 4 bases, the J end lost 0 bases, and 16 bases lay between the germline ends. CDR1 is LGHDT, CDR2 YNNKEL, per germline (reference sequence). DNA for the CDR3: TGTGCCAGCAGCCCAAGCGGTCCAAGCCGCTCTGGAAACACCATATATTTT. It is translated as CASSPSGPSRSGNTIYF.